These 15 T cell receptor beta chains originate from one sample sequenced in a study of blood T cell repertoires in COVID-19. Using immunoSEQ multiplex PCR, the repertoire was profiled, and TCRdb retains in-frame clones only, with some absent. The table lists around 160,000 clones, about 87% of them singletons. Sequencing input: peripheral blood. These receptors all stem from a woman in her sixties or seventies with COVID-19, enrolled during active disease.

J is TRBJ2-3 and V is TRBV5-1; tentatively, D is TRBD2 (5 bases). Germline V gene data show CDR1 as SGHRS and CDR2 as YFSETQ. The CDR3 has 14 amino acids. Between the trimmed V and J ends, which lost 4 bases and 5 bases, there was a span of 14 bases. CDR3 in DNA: TGCGCCAGCAGCCTCGAGGGCTCGCAAGATACGCAGTATTTT. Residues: CASSLEGSQDTQYF.

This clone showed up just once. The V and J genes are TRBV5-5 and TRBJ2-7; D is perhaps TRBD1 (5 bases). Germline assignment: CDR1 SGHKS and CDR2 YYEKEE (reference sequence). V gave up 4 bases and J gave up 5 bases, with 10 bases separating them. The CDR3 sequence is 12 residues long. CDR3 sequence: CASSRGSDEQYF. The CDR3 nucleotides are TGTGCCAGCAGCAGGGGCTCGGACGAGCAGTACTTC.

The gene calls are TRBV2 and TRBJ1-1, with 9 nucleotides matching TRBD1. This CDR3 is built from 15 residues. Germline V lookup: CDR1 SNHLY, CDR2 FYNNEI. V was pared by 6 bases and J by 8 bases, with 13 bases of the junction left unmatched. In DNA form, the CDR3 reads TGTGCCAGCAGCAACCCGCGGACAGGGGCCTCAGAAGCTTTCTTT. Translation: CASSNPRTGASEAFF.

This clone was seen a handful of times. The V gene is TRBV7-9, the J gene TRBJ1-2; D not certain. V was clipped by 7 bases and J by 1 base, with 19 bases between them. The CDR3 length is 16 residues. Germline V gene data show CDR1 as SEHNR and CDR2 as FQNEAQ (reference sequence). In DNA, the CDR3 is TGTGCCAGCACCCGAGGCAGCCCTACTTTTAACTATGGCTACACCTTC. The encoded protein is CASTRGSPTFNYGYTF.

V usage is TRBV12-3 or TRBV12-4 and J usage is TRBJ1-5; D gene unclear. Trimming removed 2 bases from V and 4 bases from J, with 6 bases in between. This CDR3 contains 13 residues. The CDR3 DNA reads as TGTGCCAGCAGTTTAACAGATAATCAGCCCCAGCATTTT. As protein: CASSLTDNQPQHF.

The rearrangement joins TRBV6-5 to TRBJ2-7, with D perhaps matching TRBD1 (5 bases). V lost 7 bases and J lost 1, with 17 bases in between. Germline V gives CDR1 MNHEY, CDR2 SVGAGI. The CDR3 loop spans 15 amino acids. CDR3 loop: CASNPEQGLSYEQYF. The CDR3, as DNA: TGTGCCAGCAACCCCGAGCAGGGATTATCCTACGAGCAGTACTTC.

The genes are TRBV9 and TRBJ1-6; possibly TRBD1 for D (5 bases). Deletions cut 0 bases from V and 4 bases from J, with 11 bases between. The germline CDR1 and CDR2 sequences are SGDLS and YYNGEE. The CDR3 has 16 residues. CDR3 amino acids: CASSVGPAGYNSPLHF. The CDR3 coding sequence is TGTGCCAGCAGCGTAGGCCCCGCAGGGTATAATTCACCCCTCCACTTT.

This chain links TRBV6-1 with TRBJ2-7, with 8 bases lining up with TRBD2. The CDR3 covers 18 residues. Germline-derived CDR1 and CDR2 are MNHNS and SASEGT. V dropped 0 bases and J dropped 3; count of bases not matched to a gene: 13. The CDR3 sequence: CASSEARTASGSHYEQYF. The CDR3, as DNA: TGTGCCAGCAGTGAAGCAAGGACGGCTAGCGGGTCCCACTACGAGCAGTACTTC.

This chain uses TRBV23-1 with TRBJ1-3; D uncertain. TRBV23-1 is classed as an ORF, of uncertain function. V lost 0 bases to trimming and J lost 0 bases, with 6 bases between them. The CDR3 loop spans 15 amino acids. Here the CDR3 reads CASSQSFSSGNTIYF. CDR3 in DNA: TGCGCCAGCAGTCAATCATTCAGCTCTGGAAACACCATATATTTT.

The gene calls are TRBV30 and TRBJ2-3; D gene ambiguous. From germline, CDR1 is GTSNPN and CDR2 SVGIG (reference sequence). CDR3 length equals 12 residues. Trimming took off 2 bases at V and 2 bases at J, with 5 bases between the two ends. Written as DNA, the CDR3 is TGTGCCTGGAGTAGAGACACAGATACGCAGTATTTT. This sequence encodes CAWSRDTDTQYF.

The CDR3 DNA is TGTGCCAGCAGTTTAGCGGGACAGAGCTGGAATGAGCAGTTCTTC. Its protein product is CASSLAGQSWNEQFF. This chain links TRBV28 with TRBJ2-1; the D gene is possibly TRBD1 (7 bases). Trimming removed 2 bases at V and 7 bases at J, with 15 bases between. Germline assignment: CDR1 MDHEN and CDR2 SYDVKM. This CDR3 is built from 15 residues.

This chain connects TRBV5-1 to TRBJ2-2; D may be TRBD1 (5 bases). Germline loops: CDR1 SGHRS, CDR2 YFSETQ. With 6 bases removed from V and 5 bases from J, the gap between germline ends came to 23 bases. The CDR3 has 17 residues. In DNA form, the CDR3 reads TGCGCCAGCACCCCGTACGCCGACAGTGGGGTAACCGGGGAGCTGTTTTTT. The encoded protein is CASTPYADSGVTGELFF.

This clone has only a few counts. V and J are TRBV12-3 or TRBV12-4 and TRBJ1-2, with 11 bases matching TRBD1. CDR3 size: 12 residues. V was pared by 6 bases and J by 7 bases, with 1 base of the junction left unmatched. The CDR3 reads CASSGTGGGYTF. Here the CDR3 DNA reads TGTGCCAGCAGCGGGACAGGGGGTGGCTACACCTTC.

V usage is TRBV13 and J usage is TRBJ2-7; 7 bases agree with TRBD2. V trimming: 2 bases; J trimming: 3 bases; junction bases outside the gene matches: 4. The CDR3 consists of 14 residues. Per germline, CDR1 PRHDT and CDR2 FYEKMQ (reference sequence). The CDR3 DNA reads TGTGCCAGCAGCTTACAGCGGGGCCTCTACGAGCAGTACTTC. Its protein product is CASSLQRGLYEQYF.

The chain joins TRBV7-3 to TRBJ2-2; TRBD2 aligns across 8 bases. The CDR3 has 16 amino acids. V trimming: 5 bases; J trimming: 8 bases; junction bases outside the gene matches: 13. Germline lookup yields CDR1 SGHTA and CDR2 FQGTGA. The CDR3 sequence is CASSPLKAGAGGELFF. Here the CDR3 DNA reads TGTGCCAGCAGCCCCCTCAAAGCGGGGGCGGGTGGGGAGCTGTTTTTT.